This T cell receptor beta chain was recovered during a study of early T cells in non-severe SARS-CoV-2 infection. As for the study in general: Sequencing was performed on bulk RNA from unsorted whole blood, leaving chains unpaired.

In regard to this clonotype: Its antigen is still unknown.

This CDR3 is 11 amino acids long. V gave up 5 bases and J gave up 8 bases, with 6 bases separating them. Germline CDR1 and CDR2: MDHEN and SYDVKM. Attached unique molecular identifiers marked individual cDNA molecules. TCRdb independently ran MiXCR on the 5' RACE reads; one entry per CDR3 protein. The sample holds roughly 51,000 distinct CDR3 sequences, under 14% seen once. Regarding the study as a whole: The study's VDJdb matching favored anti-spike CD8 responses and missed private and CD4 specificities.

The sequence derives from an adult who was a healthcare worker with PCR-confirmed SARS-CoV-2 infection or an uninfected control (not recorded which). What was sequenced was whole blood. The V and J genes are TRBV28 and TRBJ1-4; weak D call: TRBD1 (5 bases). Here the CDR3 reads CASSRQEKLFF. The CDR3, as DNA: TGTGCCAGCAGTCGACAGGAAAAACTGTTTTTT.